One sample yielded the 23 T cell receptor beta chains listed below, sequenced in a study of control samples from healthy donors and cancer patients (dated by TCRdb to the early 2020s). The receptor library was made with the immunoSEQ multiplex PCR assay. TCRdb re-hosts the immuneACCESS table, in-frame sequences only. Its copies lack some clones; in the studies checked, an unresolved V gene accounts for under half of them, and the cause for the rest is not known. The sample table lists around 71,000 clones, around 87% of them with a count of one. Around 2.3% of the sample comes from the top ten. The sequenced sample consisted of PBMCs. The receptors originated from a woman between 50 and 59 years old with head and neck cancer.

V usage is TRBV2 and J usage is TRBJ1-1, with D possibly matching TRBD1 (6 bases). The CDR3 totals 13 residues. The V gene lost 7 bases and the J gene lost 1 base, with 10 bases spanning the gap. In germline, CDR1 is SNHLY, CDR2 FYNNEI. CDR3 amino acids: CASTVDRNTEAFF. The CDR3 region has the DNA TGTGCCAGCACCGTGGACAGGAACACTGAAGCTTTCTTT.

The chain uses TRBV5-1 and TRBJ2-4; 7 positions match TRBD2. With V trimmed by 2 bases and J by 8 bases, 10 bases remained unmatched. This CDR3 contains 15 residues. Per the germline V gene, CDR1 is SGHRS and CDR2 is YFSETQ. CDR3 sequence: CASSFAASGIDIQYF. For the CDR3, the DNA is TGCGCCAGCAGCTTCGCCGCTAGCGGTATAGACATTCAGTACTTC.

The chain is built from TRBV3-1 (or the pseudogene TRBV3-2) and TRBJ2-7; TRBD1 aligns across 7 bases. The V gene end was trimmed by 4 bases and the J gene end by 5 bases; junction bases not matched to a gene: 8. CDR3 size: 14 residues. CDR1 is LGHDT and CDR2 is YNNKEL in the germline V gene (reference sequence). The CDR3 DNA sequence: TGTGCCAGCAGCCGGACAGGAGTTGTGAACGAGCAGTACTTC. It yields the protein CASSRTGVVNEQYF.

V is TRBV19 and J is TRBJ2-2, with D possibly TRBD1 on 5 matching bases. Germline CDR1 and CDR2: LNHDA and SQIVND (reference sequence). The CDR3 has 12 amino acids. Trimming removed 6 bases from V and 6 bases from J, with 8 bases in between. The CDR3, as DNA: TGTGCCAGTAGCTTGGGGCCCGGGGAGCTGTTTTTT. It translates to CASSLGPGELFF.

The chain links TRBV28 to TRBJ1-1; D is perhaps TRBD1 (5 bases). The CDR3 extends over 14 amino acids. Germline CDR1 is MDHEN and CDR2 is SYDVKM. V shed 3 bases and J shed 4 bases, with 12 bases lying between them. The CDR3 is CASSFTGGRTEAFF. In DNA, the CDR3 is TGTGCCAGCAGTTTTACCGGGGGACGCACTGAAGCTTTCTTT.

This rearrangement joins TRBV9 to TRBJ1-2; D call uncertain. Germline assignment: CDR1 SGDLS and CDR2 YYNGEE. The CDR3 totals 14 residues. Trimming left V 0 bases short and J 7 bases short, with 13 bases between. CDR3 in amino acids: CASSVGAPSGGYTF. The CDR3 nucleotides read TGTGCCAGCAGCGTAGGGGCCCCTTCGGGTGGCTACACCTTC. The variable domain in full, with the rest retrieved from reference TRBV9 and TRBJ1-2, is DSGVTQTPKHLITATGQRVTLRCSPRSGDLSVYWYQQSLDQGLQFLIQYYNGEERAKGNILERFSAQQFPDLHSELNLSSLELGDSALYFCASSVGAPSGGYTFGSGTRLTVV.

The CDR3 protein is CASSPRLVGTQYF. The CDR3 DNA sequence: TGTGCCAGCAGCCCAAGACTAGTCGGTACGCAGTATTTT. The V gene is TRBV14, the J gene TRBJ2-3; possible D gene TRBD2, 6 bases. Trimming shortened V by 4 bases and J by 8 bases, and 13 bases separated the two germline ends. Germline V gene data show CDR1 as SGHDN and CDR2 as FVKESK. CDR3 length equals 13 residues.

The table lists this clone with a few counts. The chain employs TRBV19 and TRBJ2-5, with TRBD1 matching over 10 bases. The CDR3 contains 15 residues. Trimming at V came to 6 bases and at J to 5 bases, leaving 9 bases not matched to a gene. Per the germline V gene, CDR1 is LNHDA and CDR2 is SQIVND (reference sequence). CDR3 DNA sequence: TGTGCCAGTAGCGCCGGGACAGGGGATCTGGAGACCCAGTACTTC. Encoded protein: CASSAGTGDLETQYF.

J is TRBJ2-2 and V is TRBV5-1; 7 bases are shared with TRBD2. The CDR3 contains 15 residues. Unmatched junction bases numbered 7, after V lost 4 bases and J lost 4 bases. Germline lookup yields CDR1 SGHRS and CDR2 YFSETQ. CDR3: CASSPRGGVTGELFF. The CDR3 DNA is TGCGCCAGCAGCCCTCGGGGAGGGGTCACCGGGGAGCTGTTTTTT.

The J gene is TRBJ2-2, the V gene TRBV12-3 or TRBV12-4, with unresolved D. The CDR3 sequence is 13 residues long. The germline V and J ends were trimmed by 4 bases and 3 bases, with 6 bases remaining between them. DNA of the CDR3: TGTGCCAGCAGTTCCCGGGACACCGGGGAGCTGTTTTTT. Protein product: CASSSRDTGELFF.

The chain uses TRBV9 and TRBJ2-2; D is ambiguous. V was trimmed by 0 bases and J by 0 bases, leaving 9 bases between them. The CDR3 is 16 residues long. The germline gives CDR1 SGDLS, CDR2 YYNGEE. The CDR3 reads CASSVVPLTNTGELFF. As DNA, the CDR3 is TGTGCCAGCAGCGTAGTCCCTCTAACGAACACCGGGGAGCTGTTTTTT. The full variable domain, with the rest looked up from reference TRBV9 and TRBJ2-2, is DSGVTQTPKHLITATGQRVTLRCSPRSGDLSVYWYQQSLDQGLQFLIQYYNGEERAKGNILERFSAQQFPDLHSELNLSSLELGDSALYFCASSVVPLTNTGELFFGEGSRLTVL.

The chain joins TRBV28 to TRBJ1-2, with unresolved D. Per germline, CDR1 MDHEN and CDR2 SYDVKM. The V gene lost 3 bases and the J gene lost 2 bases, with 10 bases spanning the gap. There are 14 residues in the CDR3. CDR3 DNA: TGTGCCAGCAGTTTCACAGTACCCAACTATGGCTACACCTTC. Translated: CASSFTVPNYGYTF.

The genes are TRBV30 and TRBJ2-3, with D perhaps being TRBD1 or TRBD2 (5 bases each). In germline, CDR1 is GTSNPN, CDR2 SVGIG (reference sequence). This CDR3 has 15 amino acids. Trimming cost V 6 bases and J 3 bases, with 19 bases left between them. CDR3 sequence (DNA): TGTGCCTGCCCCCTCGAGGGGCCTAAGACAGATACGCAGTATTTT. Amino acid sequence: CACPLEGPKTDTQYF.

The chain employs TRBV29-1 and TRBJ2-1, with a possible D match to TRBD1 (5 bases). Germline V gene lookup returns CDR1 SQVTM and CDR2 ANQGSEA. CDR3 length equals 13 residues. V lost 3 bases and J 5 bases, leaving 11 bases between the germline ends. The CDR3 region is CSVDTGLDNEQFF. As DNA, the CDR3 is TGCAGCGTTGATACAGGCCTCGACAATGAGCAGTTCTTC.

The chain has TRBV7-2 and TRBJ1-1; 7 positions agree with TRBD1. The ends lost 5 bases at V and 1 base at J; junction bases unmatched: 7. The CDR3 runs 15 residues. Germline V gene lookup returns CDR1 SGHTA and CDR2 FQGNSA. The CDR3 nucleotides read TGTGCCAGCAGCCAAAAGTGGACAGGGAACACTGAAGCTTTCTTT. Protein product: CASSQKWTGNTEAFF. Combining the CDR3 with reference TRBV7-2 and TRBJ1-1 gives the whole variable domain GAGVSQSPSNKVTEKGKDVELRCDPISGHTALYWYRQSLGQGLEFLIYFQGNSAPDKSGLPSDRFSAERTGGSVSTLTIQRTQQEDSAVYLCASSQKWTGNTEAFFGQGTRLTVV.

The rearrangement links TRBV7-3 to TRBJ2-3; TRBD1 agrees at 8 bases. Germline loops: CDR1 SGHTA, CDR2 FQGTGA. The CDR3 length is 17 residues. The V gene end was trimmed by 5 bases and the J gene end by 0 bases; junction bases not matched to a gene: 10. In DNA, the CDR3 is TGTGCCAGCAGCCAAGGGACAGGTAGCCCTAGCACAGATACGCAGTATTTT. Protein: CASSQGTGSPSTDTQYF.

V gene TRBV28 combines with J gene TRBJ2-5, with D possibly TRBD1 on 5 matching bases. This CDR3 region has 17 residues. Trimming took off 6 bases at V and 4 bases at J, with 24 bases between the two ends. Germline lookup yields CDR1 MDHEN and CDR2 SYDVKM. DNA for the CDR3: TGTGCCAGCAGCACCTACCTCCAGGGCCCTTTGTCAGAGACCCAGTACTTC. It encodes CASSTYLQGPLSETQYF.

About this clone itself: Additional DNA sequences in this sample encode the identical CDR3. The chain links TRBV7-8 to TRBJ1-5; D gene ambiguous. CDR1 is SGHVS, CDR2 FQNEAQ, per germline. This CDR3 is built from 16 residues. Trimming removed 0 bases at V and 6 bases at J, with 15 bases between. This CDR3 is CASSLARRRVGQPQHF. The CDR3, as DNA: TGTGCCAGCAGCTTAGCGCGGCGTAGGGTTGGTCAGCCCCAGCATTTT.

The genes are TRBV19 and TRBJ1-5; possible D gene TRBD1, 5 bases. This CDR3 has 15 residues. Trimming left V 5 bases short and J 1 base short, with 12 bases between. CDR1 LNHDA and CDR2 SQIVND come from the germline V gene (reference sequence). The CDR3 nucleotides read TGTGCCAGTAGTCCTCCCGGGGGGAGCAATCAGCCCCAGCATTTT. This gives the protein CASSPPGGSNQPQHF. Supplemented by reference TRBV19 and TRBJ1-5, the full variable domain reads DGGITQSPKYLFRKEGQNVTLSCEQNLNHDAMYWYRQDPGQGLRLIYYSQIVNDFQKGDIAEGYSVSREKKESFPLTVTSAQKNPTAFYLCASSPPGGSNQPQHFGDGTRLSIL.

The rearrangement links TRBV2 to TRBJ1-5; D perhaps matches TRBD1 (5 bases). CDR3 length: 12 amino acids. Per the germline V gene, CDR1 is SNHLY and CDR2 is FYNNEI. Trimming took 10 bases from V and 2 from J, leaving 9 bases between them. CDR3 sequence reads: CATRAGNQPQHF. As DNA, the CDR3 is TGTGCCACCAGGGCGGGCAATCAGCCCCAGCATTTT.

As DNA, the CDR3 is TGTGCCAGCAGCCCCCCGTTTAGGGCTAGCGGGGGGGCCGGAAATGAGCAGTTCTTC. As protein: CASSPPFRASGGAGNEQFF. The chain carries TRBV3-1 (or the pseudogene TRBV3-2) and TRBJ2-1, with 12 bases identical to TRBD2. The CDR3 is 19 amino acids. Germline-derived CDR1 and CDR2 are LGHDT and YNNKEL (reference sequence). V dropped 4 bases and J dropped 7; count of bases not matched to a gene: 17.

The chain employs TRBV2 and TRBJ1-2; D uncertain. Germline CDR1 is SNHLY and CDR2 is FYNNEI. The ends were cut back, 1 base at V and 2 bases at J, with 11 bases in the middle. The CDR3 loop spans 15 amino acids. The CDR3 DNA reads TGTGCCAGCAGTGAAGGGGCGCGGGGAAACTATGGCTACACCTTC. This sequence encodes CASSEGARGNYGYTF.

V is TRBV6-5 and J is TRBJ2-1; 8 bases line up with TRBD1. V lost 4 bases, J lost 9 bases, and 8 bases stayed unmatched. The CDR3 contains 14 residues. Germline lookup yields CDR1 MNHEY and CDR2 SVGAGI. CDR3 in amino acids: CASSFGQGRSEQFF. CDR3 sequence (DNA): TGTGCCAGCAGTTTCGGACAGGGTAGGTCTGAGCAGTTCTTC.